What follows is one T cell receptor (beta chain) and its context. Its antigen remains unidentified. This record comes from a study of T cell repertoires and HLA-DP antigens. Study-wide context: Alloreactive CD4+ T cells targeted HLA-DP on transduced HeLa.

TCRdb's table, derived via immunoSEQ multiplex PCR, lists solely in-frame clones and lacks some. The repertoire holds over 100,000 clones, over 90% seen once, with approximately 0.29% in the top ten. The CDR3 contains 15 residues. The germline CDR1 and CDR2 sequences are SGHRS and YFSETQ. J gave up 6 bases and V 4 bases, and 8 bases lay outside the gene matches. The specimen was CD4+ T cells from PBMCs. The receptor was derived from a woman in her late teens or twenties in good health and CMV-seronegative. This chain connects TRBV5-1 to TRBJ2-3; 10 bases agree with TRBD2. DNA of the CDR3: TGCGCCAGCAGCCTCCTAGCGGGAGTGGTGGATACGCAGTATTTT. Translation: CASSLLAGVVDTQYF.